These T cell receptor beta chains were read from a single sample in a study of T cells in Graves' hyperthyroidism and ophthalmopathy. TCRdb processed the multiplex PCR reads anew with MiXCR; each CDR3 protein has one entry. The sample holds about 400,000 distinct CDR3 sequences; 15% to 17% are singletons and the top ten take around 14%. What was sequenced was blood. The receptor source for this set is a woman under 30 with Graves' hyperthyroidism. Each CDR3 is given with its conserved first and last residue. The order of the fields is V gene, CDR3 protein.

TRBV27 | CASSLSGENYGYTF
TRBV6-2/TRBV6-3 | CATSPRIEETQYF
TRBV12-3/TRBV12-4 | CASAWETGHSYEQYF
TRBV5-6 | CASSLAGRKNEKLFF
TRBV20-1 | CSTRDPRRSIVVLTF
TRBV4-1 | CASSSLAGGAYGELFF
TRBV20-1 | CSAPGGLAELGLYNEQFF
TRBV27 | CASRGLAGADTQYF
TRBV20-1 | CSAETSDRTEGTQYF
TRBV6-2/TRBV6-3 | CASSYLRGGRPEAFF
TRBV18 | CASSPTSGRTNEQFF
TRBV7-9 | CASSPGDRIHQPQHF
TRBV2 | CASSEVSGGGAFFIETQYF